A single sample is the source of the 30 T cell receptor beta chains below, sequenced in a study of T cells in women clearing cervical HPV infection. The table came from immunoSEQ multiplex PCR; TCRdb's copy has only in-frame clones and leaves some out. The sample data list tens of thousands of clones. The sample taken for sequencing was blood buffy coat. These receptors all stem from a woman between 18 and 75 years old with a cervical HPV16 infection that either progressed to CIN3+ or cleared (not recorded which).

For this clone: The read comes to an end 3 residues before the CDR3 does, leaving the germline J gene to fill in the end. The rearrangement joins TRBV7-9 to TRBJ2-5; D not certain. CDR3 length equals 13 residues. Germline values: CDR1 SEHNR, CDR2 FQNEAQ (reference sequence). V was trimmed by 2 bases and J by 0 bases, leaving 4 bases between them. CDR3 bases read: TGTGCCAGCAGCTTATCCAACCAAGAGACC. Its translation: CASSLSNQET. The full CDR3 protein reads CASSLSNQETQYF.

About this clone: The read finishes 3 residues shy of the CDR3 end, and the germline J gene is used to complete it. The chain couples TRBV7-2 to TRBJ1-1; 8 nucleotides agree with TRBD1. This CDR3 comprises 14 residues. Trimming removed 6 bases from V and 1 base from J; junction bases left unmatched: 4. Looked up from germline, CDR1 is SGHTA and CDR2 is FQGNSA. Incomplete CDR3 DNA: TGTGCCAGCAGACATCAGGGGGCGAACACTGAA. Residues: CASRHQGANTE. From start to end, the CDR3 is CASRHQGANTEAFF.

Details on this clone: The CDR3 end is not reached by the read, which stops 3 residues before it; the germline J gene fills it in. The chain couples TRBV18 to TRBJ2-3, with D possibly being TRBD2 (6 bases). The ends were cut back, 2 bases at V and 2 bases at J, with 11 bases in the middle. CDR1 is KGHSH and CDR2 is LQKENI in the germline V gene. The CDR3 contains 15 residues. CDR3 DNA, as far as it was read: TGTGCCAGCTCACCAAGCAGCGGGTCCACAGATACG. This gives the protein CASSPSSGSTDT. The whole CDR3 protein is CASSPSSGSTDTQYF.

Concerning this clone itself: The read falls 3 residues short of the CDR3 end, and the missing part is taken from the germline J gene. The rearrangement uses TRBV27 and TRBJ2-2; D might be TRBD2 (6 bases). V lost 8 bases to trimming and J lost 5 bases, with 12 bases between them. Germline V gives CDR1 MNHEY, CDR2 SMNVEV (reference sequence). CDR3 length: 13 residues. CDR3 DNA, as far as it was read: TGTGCCAGCTCCTTTGGGGGGACCGGGGAG. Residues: CASSFGGTGE. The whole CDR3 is CASSFGGTGELFF.

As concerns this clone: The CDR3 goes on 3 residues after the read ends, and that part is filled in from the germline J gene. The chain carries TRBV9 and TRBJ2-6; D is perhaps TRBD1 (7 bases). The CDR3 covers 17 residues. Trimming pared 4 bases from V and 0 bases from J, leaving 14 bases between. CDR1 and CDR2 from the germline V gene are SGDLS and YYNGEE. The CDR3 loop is CASSPRDSLSGANVLTF. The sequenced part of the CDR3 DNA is TGTGCCAGCAGCCCGCGGGACAGCCTCTCTGGGGCCAACGTC.

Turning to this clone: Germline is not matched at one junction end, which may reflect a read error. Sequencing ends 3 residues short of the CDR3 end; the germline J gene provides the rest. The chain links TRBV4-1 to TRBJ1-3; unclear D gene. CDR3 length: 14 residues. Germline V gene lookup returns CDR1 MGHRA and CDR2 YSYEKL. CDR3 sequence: CASTQSYSGNTIYF. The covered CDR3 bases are TGCGCCAGCACCCAATCTTACTCTGGAAACACC.

CDR3 region: CASSSQPNSGANVLFF. CDR3 bases read: TGTGCCAGCAGCTCCCAACCGAACTCTGGGGCCAACGTA. The J gene is TRBJ1-4, the V gene TRBV7-3, with a possible D match to TRBD1 (5 bases). The read terminates 3 residues ahead of where the CDR3 ends, so the germline J gene completes it. This CDR3 is built from 16 residues. Germline lookup yields CDR1 SGHTA and CDR2 FQGTGA.

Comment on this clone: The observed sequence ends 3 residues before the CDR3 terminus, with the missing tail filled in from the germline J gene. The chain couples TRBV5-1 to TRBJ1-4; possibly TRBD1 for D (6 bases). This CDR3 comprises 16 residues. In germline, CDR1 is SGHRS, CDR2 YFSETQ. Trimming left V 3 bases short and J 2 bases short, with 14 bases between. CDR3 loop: CASSYSGANTNEKLFF. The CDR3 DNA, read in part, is TGCGCCAGCAGCTATTCAGGGGCTAACACTAATGAAAAA.

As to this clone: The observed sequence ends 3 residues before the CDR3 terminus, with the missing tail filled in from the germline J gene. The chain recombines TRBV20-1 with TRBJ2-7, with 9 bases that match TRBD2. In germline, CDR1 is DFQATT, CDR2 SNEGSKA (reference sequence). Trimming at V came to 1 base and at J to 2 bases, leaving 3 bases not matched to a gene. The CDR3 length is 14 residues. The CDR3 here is CSARVPSGTYEQYF. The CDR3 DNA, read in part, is TGCAGTGCTAGAGTTCCTAGCGGGACCTACGAG.

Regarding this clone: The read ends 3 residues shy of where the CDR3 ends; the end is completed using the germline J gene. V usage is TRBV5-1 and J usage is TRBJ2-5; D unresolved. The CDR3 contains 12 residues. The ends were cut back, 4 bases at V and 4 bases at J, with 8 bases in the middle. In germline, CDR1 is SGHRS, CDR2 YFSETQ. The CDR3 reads CASSPELETQYF. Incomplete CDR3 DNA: TGCGCCAGCAGCCCCGAGCTAGAGACC.

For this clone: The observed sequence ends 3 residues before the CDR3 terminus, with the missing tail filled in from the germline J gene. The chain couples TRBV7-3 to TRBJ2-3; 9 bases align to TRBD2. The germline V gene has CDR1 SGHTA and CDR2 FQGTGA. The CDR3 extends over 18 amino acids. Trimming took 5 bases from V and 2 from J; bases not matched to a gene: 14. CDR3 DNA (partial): TGTGCCAGCAGCCCCAGGGGGGCGGGGGGGCCGAACACAGATACG. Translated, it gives CASSPRGAGGPNTDT. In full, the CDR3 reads CASSPRGAGGPNTDTQYF.

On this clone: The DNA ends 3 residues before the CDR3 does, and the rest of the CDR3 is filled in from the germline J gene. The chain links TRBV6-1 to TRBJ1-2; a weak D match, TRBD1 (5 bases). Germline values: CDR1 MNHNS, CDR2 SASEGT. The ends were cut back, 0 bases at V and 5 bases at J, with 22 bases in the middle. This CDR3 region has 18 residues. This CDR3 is CASSEANAGHRQSYGYTF. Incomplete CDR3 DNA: TGTGCCAGCAGTGAAGCAAACGCTGGACACCGCCAATCTTATGGC.

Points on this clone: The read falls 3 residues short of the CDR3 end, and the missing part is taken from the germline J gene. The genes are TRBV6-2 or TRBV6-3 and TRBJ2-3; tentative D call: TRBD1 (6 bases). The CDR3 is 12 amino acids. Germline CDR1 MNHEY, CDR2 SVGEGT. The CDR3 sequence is CASSSDSVTQYF. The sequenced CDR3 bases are TGTGCCAGCAGTTCGGACAGTGTAACG.

The CDR3 sequence is CAAGTGGTNTIYF. The CDR3 bases that were read are TGTGCCGCTGGGACAGGGGGTACGAACACC. The V gene is TRBV7-2, the J gene TRBJ1-3, with 11 bases fitting TRBD1. From the germline J gene comes the end of the CDR3, since the read stops 3 residues before it. The trim removed 11 bases at V and 7 bases at J, leaving 7 bases unmatched. The CDR3 runs to 13 residues. Germline assignment: CDR1 SGHTA and CDR2 FQGNSA.

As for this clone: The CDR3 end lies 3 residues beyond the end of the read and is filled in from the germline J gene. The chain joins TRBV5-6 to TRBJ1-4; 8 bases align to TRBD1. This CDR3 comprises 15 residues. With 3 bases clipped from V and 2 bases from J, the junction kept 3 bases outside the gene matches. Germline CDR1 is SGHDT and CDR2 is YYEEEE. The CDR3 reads CASSYRTGTNEKLFF. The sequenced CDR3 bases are TGTGCCAGCAGCTATCGGACAGGGACTAATGAAAAA. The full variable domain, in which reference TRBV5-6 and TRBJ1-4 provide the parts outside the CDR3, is DAGVTQSPTHLIKTRGQQVTLRCSPKSGHDTVSWYQQALGQGPQFIFQYYEEEERQRGNFPDRFSGHQFPNYSSELNVNALLLGDSALYLCASSYRTGTNEKLFFGSGTQLSVL.

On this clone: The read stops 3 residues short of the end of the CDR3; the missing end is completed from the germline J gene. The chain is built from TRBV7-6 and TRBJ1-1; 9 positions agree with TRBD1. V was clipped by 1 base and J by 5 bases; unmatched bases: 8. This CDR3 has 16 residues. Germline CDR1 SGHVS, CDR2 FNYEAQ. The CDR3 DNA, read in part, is TGTGCCAGCAGCTTAGGGGCGGACAGGGGTGGAACTGAA. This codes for CASSLGADRGGTE. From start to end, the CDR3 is CASSLGADRGGTEAFF.

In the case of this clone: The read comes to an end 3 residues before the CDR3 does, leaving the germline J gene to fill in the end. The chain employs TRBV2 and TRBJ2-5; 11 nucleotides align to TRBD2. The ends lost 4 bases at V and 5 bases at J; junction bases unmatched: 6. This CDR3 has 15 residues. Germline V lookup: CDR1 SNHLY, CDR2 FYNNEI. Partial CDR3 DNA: TGTGCCAGCAGTGTCCTAGCGGGGGGAGGGGAGACC. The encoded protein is CASSVLAGGGET. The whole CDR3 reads CASSVLAGGGETQYF. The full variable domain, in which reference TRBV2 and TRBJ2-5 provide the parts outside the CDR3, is EPEVTQTPSHQVTQMGQEVILRCVPISNHLYFYWYRQILGQKVEFLVSFYNNEISEKSEIFDDQFSVERPDGSNFTLKIRSTKLEDSAMYFCASSVLAGGGETQYFGPGTRLLVL.

The sequenced part of the CDR3 DNA is TGTGCCAGCTCACCGGGACAGGGTTCCTACGAC. Protein: CASSPGQGSYD. The complete CDR3 reads CASSPGQGSYDYTF. The rearrangement links TRBV18 to TRBJ1-2; 9 bases fit TRBD1. The read stops 3 residues short of the end of the CDR3; the missing end is completed from the germline J gene. This CDR3 spans 14 amino acids. Germline V gives CDR1 KGHSH, CDR2 LQKENI.

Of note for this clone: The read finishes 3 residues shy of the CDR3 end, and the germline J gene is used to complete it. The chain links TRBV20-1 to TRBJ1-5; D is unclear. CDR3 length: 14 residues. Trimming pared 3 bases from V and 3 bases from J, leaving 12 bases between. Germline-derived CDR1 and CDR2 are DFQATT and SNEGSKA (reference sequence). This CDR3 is CSASGQSSNQPQHF. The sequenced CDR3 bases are TGCAGTGCTAGTGGGCAGTCCTCCAATCAGCCC.

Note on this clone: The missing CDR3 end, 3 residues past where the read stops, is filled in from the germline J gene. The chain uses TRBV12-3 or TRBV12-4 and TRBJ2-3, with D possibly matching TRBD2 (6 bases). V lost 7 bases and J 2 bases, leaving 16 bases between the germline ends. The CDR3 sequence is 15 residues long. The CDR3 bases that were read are TGTGCCAGCAACTTGTGGGACTCTATCACAGATACG. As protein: CASNLWDSITDT. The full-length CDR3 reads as CASNLWDSITDTQYF.

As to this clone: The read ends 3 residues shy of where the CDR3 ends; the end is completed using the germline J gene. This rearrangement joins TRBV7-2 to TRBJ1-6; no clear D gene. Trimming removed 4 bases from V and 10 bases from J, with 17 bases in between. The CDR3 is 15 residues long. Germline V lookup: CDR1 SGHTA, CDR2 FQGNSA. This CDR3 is CASSSFMGESSPLHF. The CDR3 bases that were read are TGTGCCAGCAGCTCGTTCATGGGCGAAAGCTCACCC.

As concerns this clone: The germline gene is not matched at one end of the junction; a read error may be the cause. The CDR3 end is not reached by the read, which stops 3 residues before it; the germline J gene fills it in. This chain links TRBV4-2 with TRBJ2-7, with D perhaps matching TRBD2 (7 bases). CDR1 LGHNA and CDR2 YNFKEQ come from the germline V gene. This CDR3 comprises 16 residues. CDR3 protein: CASSQGGLADSYEQYF. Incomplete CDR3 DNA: TGCGCCAGCAGCCAAGGGGGTCTAGCGGACTCCTACGAG.

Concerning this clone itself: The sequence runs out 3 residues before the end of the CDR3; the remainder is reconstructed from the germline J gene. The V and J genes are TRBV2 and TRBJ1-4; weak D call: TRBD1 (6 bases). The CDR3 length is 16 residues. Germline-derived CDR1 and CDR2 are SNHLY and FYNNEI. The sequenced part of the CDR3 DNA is TGTGCCAGCAGAGCAAACAGGGTAATTGGGGCCAACGTA. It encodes CASRANRVIGANV. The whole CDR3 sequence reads CASRANRVIGANVLFF.

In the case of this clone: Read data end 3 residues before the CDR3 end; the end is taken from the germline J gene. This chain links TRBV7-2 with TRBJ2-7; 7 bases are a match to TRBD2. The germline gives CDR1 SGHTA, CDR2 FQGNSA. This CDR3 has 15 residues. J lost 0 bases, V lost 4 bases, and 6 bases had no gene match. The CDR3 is CASSSFGGSSYEQYF. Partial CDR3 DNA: TGTGCCAGCAGCTCCTTCGGCGGGAGCTCCTACGAG.

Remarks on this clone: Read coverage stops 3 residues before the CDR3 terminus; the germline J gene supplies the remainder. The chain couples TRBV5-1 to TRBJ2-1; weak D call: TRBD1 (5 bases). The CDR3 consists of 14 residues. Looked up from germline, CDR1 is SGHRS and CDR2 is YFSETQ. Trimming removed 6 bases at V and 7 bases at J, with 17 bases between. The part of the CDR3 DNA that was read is TGCGCCAGCAACAAGGACACCCCAGGTAATGAG. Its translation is CASNKDTPGNE. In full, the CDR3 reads CASNKDTPGNEQFF.

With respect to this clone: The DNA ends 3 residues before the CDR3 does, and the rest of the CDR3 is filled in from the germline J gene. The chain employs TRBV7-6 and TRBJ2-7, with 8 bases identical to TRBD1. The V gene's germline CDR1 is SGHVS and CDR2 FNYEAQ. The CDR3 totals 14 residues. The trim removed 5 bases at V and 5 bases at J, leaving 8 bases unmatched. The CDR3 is CASSQTGGGNEQYF. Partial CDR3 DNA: TGTGCCAGCAGCCAAACAGGGGGTGGTAACGAG.

This CDR3 is CSAKSRGSHEQYF. CDR3 bases read: TGCAGTGCTAAATCCAGGGGGTCACACGAG. The chain joins TRBV20-1 to TRBJ2-7, with 7 bases matching TRBD1. The CDR3 goes on 3 residues after the read ends, and that part is filled in from the germline J gene. In germline, CDR1 is DFQATT, CDR2 SNEGSKA (reference sequence). This CDR3 has 13 amino acids. The J segment lost 5 bases and the V segment lost 4 bases, leaving 8 bases of the junction unmatched.

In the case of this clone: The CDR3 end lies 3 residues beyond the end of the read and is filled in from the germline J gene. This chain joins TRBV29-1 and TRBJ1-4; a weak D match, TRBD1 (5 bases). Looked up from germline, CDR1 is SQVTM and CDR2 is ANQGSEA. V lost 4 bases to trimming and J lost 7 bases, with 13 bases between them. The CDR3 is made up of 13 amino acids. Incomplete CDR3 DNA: TGCAGCGTTGGGGGCGCAGCCACTGAAAAA. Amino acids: CSVGGAATEK. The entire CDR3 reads CSVGGAATEKLFF.

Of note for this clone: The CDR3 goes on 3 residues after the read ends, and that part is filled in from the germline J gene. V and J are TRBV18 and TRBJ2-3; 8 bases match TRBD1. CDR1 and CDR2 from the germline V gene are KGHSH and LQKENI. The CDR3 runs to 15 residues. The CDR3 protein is CASSPRQGYQETQYF. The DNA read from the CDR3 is TGTGCCAGCTCACCGCGACAGGGGTACCAAGAGACG.

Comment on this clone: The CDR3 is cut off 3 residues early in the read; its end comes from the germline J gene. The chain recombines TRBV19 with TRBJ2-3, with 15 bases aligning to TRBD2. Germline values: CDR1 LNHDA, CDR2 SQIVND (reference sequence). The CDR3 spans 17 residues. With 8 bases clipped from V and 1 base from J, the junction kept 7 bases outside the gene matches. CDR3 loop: CASGGLAGGRGTDTQYF. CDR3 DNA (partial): TGTGCCAGTGGAGGACTAGCGGGGGGGCGGGGCACAGATACG.